What follows is one T cell receptor (beta chain) and its context. Its antigen is not identified. These data come from a study of cytomegalovirus exposure and HLA in healthy donors. Study-wide points: There was a cluster of highly shared sequence variants that was likely a sequencing artifact.

Donors consisted of healthy bone marrow donors. With 60 Vbeta and 13 Jbeta primers, the PCR was carried out. Profiling relied on immunoSEQ multiplex PCR, and the TCRdb table lists in-frame clones only, not all of them. This table holds 95,000 to 100,000 clones, approximately 85% found once. V lost 2 bases and J 6 bases, leaving 16 bases between the germline ends. This CDR3 contains 16 residues. The V gene's germline CDR1 is LGHNA and CDR2 YSLEER. Sequenced material: PBMCs. This TCR came from a man younger than 40 in good health and CMV-seronegative. This chain links TRBV4-3 with TRBJ2-2, with TRBD2 as a possible D gene (6 bases). The CDR3: CASSQPSLSGAGELFF. Here the CDR3 DNA reads TGCGCCAGCAGCCAACCCTCCTTATCGGGAGCCGGGGAGCTGTTTTTT.